These 26 T cell receptor beta chains share one sample of origin, sequenced in a study of cytomegalovirus exposure and HLA in healthy donors. Use of 60 Vbeta and 13 Jbeta primers characterized the PCR. Clones were sequenced by immunoSEQ multiplex PCR, and TCRdb holds only the in-frame ones, with some missing. The sample shows roughly 170,000 clones, approximately 75% of them seen only once. The sequenced sample consisted of PBMCs. The receptors were gathered from a girl aged 5-17 years in good health and CMV-seronegative.

This chain joins TRBV6-6 and TRBJ1-2, with D maybe TRBD1 (5 bases). Trimming removed 6 bases from V and 4 bases from J, with 9 bases in between. CDR3 length equals 12 residues. Per the germline V gene, CDR1 is MNHNY and CDR2 is SVGAGI (reference sequence). The CDR3 nucleotides are TGTGCCAGCAGAGGGACTGCCTATGGCTACACCTTC. It translates to CASRGTAYGYTF.

This clone was recorded once. The chain links TRBV5-1 to TRBJ2-5; 12 bases line up with TRBD2. The CDR3 totals 16 residues. The V segment lost 0 bases and the J segment 5 bases; nucleotides outside the gene matches: 5. Germline-derived CDR1 and CDR2 are SGHRS and YFSETQ. DNA of the CDR3: TGCGCCAGCAGCTTGGCTAGCGGGGGGGCGGTGGAGACCCAGTACTTC. Protein: CASSLASGGAVETQYF. Full variable domain (outside the CDR3, taken from reference TRBV5-1 and TRBJ2-5): KAGVTQTPRYLIKTRGQQVTLSCSPISGHRSVSWYQQTPGQGLQFLFEYFSETQRNKGNFPGRFSGRQFSNSRSEMNVSTLELGDSALYLCASSLASGGAVETQYFGPGTRLLVL.

Only a few counts were recorded for this clone. The rearrangement joins TRBV4-1 to TRBJ1-6; TRBD1 aligns across 9 bases. The CDR3 spans 17 residues. Per the germline V gene, CDR1 is MGHRA and CDR2 is YSYEKL. After removal of 2 bases from V and 8 bases from J, the junction contained 10 bases not matched to a gene. The CDR3: CASSQPGQGYTHSPLHF. In nucleotides, the CDR3 is TGCGCCAGCAGCCAACCGGGACAGGGCTACACTCATTCACCCCTCCACTTT.

V is TRBV5-8 and J is TRBJ2-5; maybe TRBD2 (6 bases). Trimming removed 2 bases from V and 9 bases from J, with 20 bases in between. This CDR3 region has 15 residues. Looked up from germline, CDR1 is SGHTS and CDR2 is YDEGEE. Here the CDR3 reads CASSFRDSSISAQYF. The CDR3 DNA reads as TGTGCCAGCAGCTTTCGGGACTCTTCCATCTCGGCCCAGTACTTC.

This chain connects TRBV5-1 to TRBJ2-1; weak D call: TRBD2 (7 bases). Deletions cut 2 bases from V and 7 bases from J, with 10 bases between. The CDR3 is 13 amino acids. Looked up from germline, CDR1 is SGHRS and CDR2 is YFSETQ. The CDR3 protein is CASSFAGANEQFF. The CDR3 DNA reads TGCGCCAGCAGCTTTGCGGGGGCGAATGAGCAGTTCTTC.

The chain has TRBV15 and TRBJ1-6; unclear D gene. CDR1 is LNHNV, CDR2 YYDKDF, per germline (reference sequence). This CDR3 is built from 12 residues. Trimming cost V 4 bases and J 10 bases, with 8 bases left between them. CDR3 DNA: TGTGCCACCAGCATCGACATATCACCCCTCCACTTT. This sequence encodes CATSIDISPLHF.

This clone appeared a single time. The CDR3 is CASSSGLAGMNNEQFF. CDR3 nucleotides: TGTGCCAGCAGTTCAGGACTAGCGGGGATGAACAATGAGCAGTTCTTC. This chain links TRBV27 with TRBJ2-1; 12 nucleotides match TRBD2. V was pared by 4 bases and J by 5 bases, with 6 bases of the junction left unmatched. The CDR3 length is 16 residues. Germline CDR1 is MNHEY and CDR2 is SMNVEV (reference sequence).

V is TRBV2 and J is TRBJ1-4; 8 bases agree with TRBD1. The germline V gene encodes CDR1 SNHLY and CDR2 FYNNEI. The CDR3 spans 15 residues. Losses at the gene ends were 3 bases for V and 0 bases for J; bases not matched to a gene: 0. The DNA for the CDR3 is TGTGCCAGCAGTGAGACAGGGGCAACTAATGAAAAACTGTTTTTT. It encodes CASSETGATNEKLFF.

This chain uses TRBV19 with TRBJ1-2; the D is unclear. V was shortened by 6 bases and J by 7 bases, with 6 bases between the two germline ends. Germline V gene sequence: CDR1 LNHDA, CDR2 SQIVND (reference sequence). The CDR3 length is 10 residues. The CDR3 protein is CASRHSGYTF. The CDR3 nucleotides read TGTGCCAGTAGGCATAGTGGCTACACCTTC. Combining the CDR3 with reference TRBV19 and TRBJ1-2 gives the whole variable domain DGGITQSPKYLFRKEGQNVTLSCEQNLNHDAMYWYRQDPGQGLRLIYYSQIVNDFQKGDIAEGYSVSREKKESFPLTVTSAQKNPTAFYLCASRHSGYTFGSGTRLTVV.

The genes are TRBV5-1 and TRBJ1-6; D is unclear. The germline V gene has CDR1 SGHRS and CDR2 YFSETQ. The CDR3 has 14 residues. V was clipped by 1 base and J by 3 bases, with 5 bases between them. The CDR3 is CASSLTGYNSPLHF. DNA of the CDR3: TGCGCCAGCAGCTTGACCGGCTATAATTCACCCCTCCACTTT.

The chain combines TRBV7-3 with TRBJ2-3; 13 bases fit TRBD2. Trimming at V came to 0 bases and at J to 0 bases, leaving 6 bases not matched to a gene. Germline lookup yields CDR1 SGHTA and CDR2 FQGTGA. The CDR3 spans 19 residues. The CDR3 DNA follows: TGTGCCAGCAGCTTAACCCCTCCGGGACTAGCGGGGAGCACAGATACGCAGTATTTT. Translation gives CASSLTPPGLAGSTDTQYF.

The count of this clone is one. The V call is TRBV27, the J call TRBJ2-3; TRBD2 aligns across 9 bases. Germline values: CDR1 MNHEY, CDR2 SMNVEV (reference sequence). The V gene end was trimmed by 6 bases and the J gene end by 3 bases; junction bases not matched to a gene: 1. This CDR3 is 13 amino acids long. In DNA form, the CDR3 reads TGTGCCAGCAGGGGACTAGCAACAGATACGCAGTATTTT. As protein: CASRGLATDTQYF.

The chain uses TRBV27 and TRBJ1-5, with 8 bases lining up with TRBD1. Germline V gene lookup returns CDR1 MNHEY and CDR2 SMNVEV (reference sequence). The junction had 17 bases not matched to a gene; V was cut back by 8 bases and J by 8 bases. The CDR3 consists of 16 residues. The CDR3 DNA reads TGTGCCAGCGCTTCGTGGCAGGGGGCAGGTAGAGAGCCCCAGCATTTT. Encoded protein: CASASWQGAGREPQHF.

V is TRBV30 and J is TRBJ1-2; TRBD1 matches at 9 bases. The J segment lost 6 bases and the V segment lost 5 bases, leaving 7 bases of the junction unmatched. This CDR3 region has 13 residues. Germline CDR1 GTSNPN, CDR2 SVGIG (reference sequence). The CDR3 spells CAWCKQGADGYTF. Written as DNA, the CDR3 is TGTGCCTGGTGTAAACAGGGGGCGGATGGCTACACCTTC.

The rearrangement uses TRBV29-1 and TRBJ1-6; a possible D gene is TRBD1 (5 bases). Germline V lookup: CDR1 SQVTM, CDR2 ANQGSEA. V lost 0 bases and J 6 bases, leaving 12 bases between the germline ends. CDR3 length: 15 amino acids. The CDR3 loop reads CSVEDRAGPNSPLHF. The CDR3 bases are TGCAGCGTTGAAGATCGGGCGGGGCCTAATTCACCCCTCCACTTT.

The CDR3 sequence: CASRPGGGGNTIYF. The DNA for the CDR3 is TGTGCCAGCAGACCGGGAGGCGGTGGAAACACCATATATTTT. The gene calls are TRBV6-6 and TRBJ1-3; D call uncertain. The CDR3 has 14 residues. Germline values: CDR1 MNHNY, CDR2 SVGAGI (reference sequence). V was shortened by 6 bases and J by 3 bases, with 12 bases between the two germline ends.

This sequence joins TRBV30 and TRBJ2-2; 7 positions match TRBD1. Germline loops: CDR1 GTSNPN, CDR2 SVGIG (reference sequence). J lost 1 base, V lost 3 bases, and 14 bases had no gene match. The length of the CDR3 is 18 residues. The DNA for the CDR3 is TGTGCCTGGAGCTTGCTCCCACCGGGACAGCAGAACACCGGGGAGCTGTTTTTT. Amino acids: CAWSLLPPGQQNTGELFF.

This rearrangement joins TRBV6-1 to TRBJ2-7, with D possibly TRBD1 on 6 matching bases. V was clipped by 6 bases and J by 3 bases, with 12 bases between them. The CDR3 consists of 13 residues. The germline V gene has CDR1 MNHNS and CDR2 SASEGT. The CDR3 loop is CASSRQADYEQYF. DNA for the CDR3: TGTGCCAGCAGCCGACAGGCCGACTACGAGCAGTACTTC.

The gene calls are TRBV2 and TRBJ2-1; D may be TRBD1 (6 bases). Deletions cut 10 bases from V and 4 bases from J, with 20 bases between. CDR1 is SNHLY and CDR2 is FYNNEI in the germline V gene. CDR3 length: 15 residues. The CDR3 coding sequence is TGTGCCATTCAAAACCGGGACACTTCATACAATGAGCAGTTCTTC. This encodes CAIQNRDTSYNEQFF.

The gene calls are TRBV6-1 and TRBJ1-1; D not certain. The germline gives CDR1 MNHNS, CDR2 SASEGT. The CDR3 spans 13 residues. Trimming cost V 2 bases and J 6 bases, with 10 bases left between them. CDR3 in DNA: TGTGCCAGCAGTGAATCCCGGGTTCCTGAAGCTTTCTTT. This codes for CASSESRVPEAFF.

The chain recombines TRBV4-1 with TRBJ2-3; tentatively, D is TRBD1 (7 bases). The CDR3 has 16 residues. V gave up 4 bases and J gave up 4 bases, with 18 bases separating them. Germline V gene lookup returns CDR1 MGHRA and CDR2 YSYEKL. The CDR3 DNA follows: TGCGCCAGCAGCCGCCCTGGAGGGGGCGTTGCAGATACGCAGTATTTT. Protein: CASSRPGGGVADTQYF.

The V gene is TRBV2, the J gene TRBJ2-3, with 7 bases fitting TRBD2. Germline trimming cut 6 bases from V and 3 bases from J; bases unmatched to any gene: 9. Germline V gene data show CDR1 as SNHLY and CDR2 as FYNNEI. The CDR3 totals 15 residues. CDR3 DNA sequence: TGTGCCAGCAGGGGGGGGATTCGTGTGACAGATACGCAGTATTTT. Translating it yields CASRGGIRVTDTQYF.

The rearrangement links TRBV5-1 to TRBJ2-5; TRBD2 matches 15 bases. V lost 6 bases, J lost 4 bases, and 10 bases stayed unmatched. The CDR3 length is 17 residues. In germline, CDR1 is SGHRS, CDR2 YFSETQ. The CDR3 nucleotides read TGCGCCAGCACCTTCCGTGGACTAGCGGGGGGGCTAGAGACCCAGTACTTC. Protein product: CASTFRGLAGGLETQYF.

This clone was counted a few times. J is TRBJ1-5 and V is TRBV9; possible D gene TRBD1, 5 bases. V lost 0 bases and J lost 3, with 13 bases in between. Germline assignment: CDR1 SGDLS and CDR2 YYNGEE. CDR3 length equals 16 residues. The CDR3 bases are TGTGCCAGCAGCGTAGCTGGGGGAGGGAACAATCAGCCCCAGCATTTT. It specifies CASSVAGGGNNQPQHF.

This clone was counted a single time. This chain connects TRBV7-6 to TRBJ2-5; D is possibly TRBD2 (7 bases). Per the germline V gene, CDR1 is SGHVS and CDR2 is FNYEAQ. The CDR3 contains 17 residues. V lost 5 bases and J lost 2, with 21 bases in between. Written as DNA, the CDR3 is TGTGCCAGCAGCACCCAAGCAAAGGGGGGGCGTCAAGAGACCCAGTACTTC. It specifies CASSTQAKGGRQETQYF.

CDR3 in amino acids: CASSDRDRGLETQYF. The CDR3 nucleotides read TGCGCCAGCAGCGACCGGGACAGGGGGCTAGAGACCCAGTACTTC. The rearrangement links TRBV5-1 to TRBJ2-5, with 12 bases that match TRBD1. The CDR3 is 15 residues long. The V and J ends lost 4 bases and 4 bases, in that order; junction bases with no gene match: 5. Germline-derived CDR1 and CDR2 are SGHRS and YFSETQ.